The clone carrying this T cell receptor (beta chain) was found a few times. The antigen remains undetermined. The record originates from a study of blood T cells in healthy people across ages. Trimming took off 6 bases at V and 4 bases at J, with 21 bases between the two ends. CDR1 is MNHEY, CDR2 SVGEGT, per germline. This CDR3 is 16 amino acids long. Study conclusions and caveats: Any changes in expanded clonotypes were possibly confounded, as donor CMV status remained unknown. Fewer expanded clones and more diversity marked long-lived versus aged donors.

A second PCR, run for roughly 6 to 11 cycles, used a sample-barcoded 5' primer plus a J-beta primer mix. A template-switch adaptor containing 12 random nucleotides labeled each cDNA molecule. Via MiXCR, TCRdb re-called the 5' RACE reads, giving one row per CDR3 protein. Among about 800,000 distinct CDR3 sequences listed, more than 20% were seen once. The sample was also linked to a second study, of T cells of mothers and their children. As that report states: Mother-child pairs who were related displayed a slightly higher overlap than unrelated pairs, a difference that was non-significant.

This chain joins TRBV6-2 or TRBV6-3 and TRBJ2-5, with D possibly matching TRBD2 (6 bases). This TCR was recovered from a boy between 10 and 17 years old in good health. Sequences were obtained from blood. CDR3 residues: CASSLLADLRGETQYF. Here the CDR3 DNA reads TGTGCCAGCAGCTTATTAGCGGACCTTAGGGGAGAGACCCAGTACTTC.